A selection of T cell receptor beta chains follows, all from one sample in a study of T cells in tuberculosis. Assay: immunoSEQ multiplex PCR; the TCRdb copy retains only in-frame clones and omits some. The table has about 34,000 clones, 80% to 95% seen once; the top ten hold about 2.2%. What was sequenced was PBMCs. The source is a donor between 10 and 29 years old with latent tuberculosis or without tuberculosis infection. Each CDR3 is given with its conserved first and last residue. A D gene is named only where the DNA matches it firmly. Clone sizes are given selectively: once, few, many, or a class where the clone is expanded.

CDR3 length: 16; V gene: TRBV28; clone size: once; D gene: TRBD1; J gene: TRBJ2-7; CDR3 DNA: TGTGCCAGCAGTCCCTACTGGGACAGGCGATCCTACGAGCAGTACTTC; CDR3 protein: CASSPYWDRRSYEQYF
CDR3 length: 14; V gene: TRBV7-9; clone size: .; D gene: TRBD2; J gene: TRBJ2-7; CDR3 DNA: TGTGCCAGCAGCTCGGGACTAGTCTTAGGAGAGCAGTACTTC; CDR3 protein: CASSSGLVLGEQYF
CDR3 length: 12; V gene: TRBV28; clone size: .; D gene: TRBD1; J gene: TRBJ1-1; CDR3 DNA: TGTGCCAGCAGCCAAACCGACAGGGGAGCTTTCTTT; CDR3 protein: CASSQTDRGAFF
CDR3 length: 17; V gene: TRBV4-3; clone size: .; D gene: .; J gene: TRBJ2-6; CDR3 DNA: TGCGCCAGCAGCCCCGTCCCCAGGGGCCCTGGGGCCAACGTCCTGACTTTC; CDR3 protein: CASSPVPRGPGANVLTF
CDR3 length: 14; V gene: TRBV28; clone size: .; D gene: .; J gene: TRBJ2-7; CDR3 DNA: TGTGCCAGCCACCCCCGGGGGGCGCTACGGGAGCAGTACTTC; CDR3 protein: CASHPRGALREQYF
CDR3 length: 15; V gene: TRBV5-6; clone size: .; D gene: .; J gene: TRBJ2-7; CDR3 DNA: TGTGCCAGCAGCTTGGTAGGACAGACGACCTACGAGCAGTACTTC; CDR3 protein: CASSLVGQTTYEQYF
CDR3 length: 11; V gene: TRBV9; clone size: .; D gene: .; J gene: TRBJ1-3; CDR3 DNA: TGTGCCAGCAGCCCGGGAAACACCATATATTTT; CDR3 protein: CASSPGNTIYF
CDR3 length: 15; V gene: TRBV7-9; clone size: .; D gene: .; J gene: TRBJ1-1; CDR3 DNA: TGTGCCAGCAGCTTAGTGGGCAGGGTGAACACTGAAGCTTTCTTT; CDR3 protein: CASSLVGRVNTEAFF
CDR3 length: 17; V gene: TRBV19; clone size: .; D gene: TRBD1; J gene: TRBJ1-5; CDR3 DNA: TGTGCCAGTAGTACCGTTCTGGGGACAGTGTCGCATCAGCCCCAGCATTTT; CDR3 protein: CASSTVLGTVSHQPQHF
CDR3 length: 16; V gene: TRBV28; clone size: .; D gene: TRBD1; J gene: TRBJ1-1; CDR3 DNA: TGTGCCAGCAGTTCACGAAGGGGGCCAATGAACACTGAAGCTTTCTTT; CDR3 protein: CASSSRRGPMNTEAFF
CDR3 length: 14; V gene: TRBV11-2; clone size: .; D gene: .; J gene: TRBJ1-6; CDR3 DNA: TGTGCCAGCAGCTCTCGGGACACGCGGTCACCCCTCCACTTT; CDR3 protein: CASSSRDTRSPLHF
CDR3 length: 16; V gene: TRBV7-9; clone size: .; D gene: .; J gene: TRBJ1-2; CDR3 DNA: TGTGCCAGCAGCTCCACCCCCCGGACAGCTAACTATGGCTACACCTTC; CDR3 protein: CASSSTPRTANYGYTF
CDR3 length: 18; V gene: TRBV5-1; clone size: .; D gene: TRBD1; J gene: TRBJ1-4; CDR3 DNA: TGCGCCAGCAGCTCGGTCGTTCATACAGGGGCTACTAATGAAAAACTGTTTTTT; CDR3 protein: CASSSVVHTGATNEKLFF
CDR3 length: 15; V gene: TRBV9; clone size: once; D gene: .; J gene: TRBJ1-2; CDR3 DNA: TGTGCCAGCAGCGCAGATACAGGAAATAACTATGGCTACACCTTC; CDR3 protein: CASSADTGNNYGYTF
CDR3 length: 13; V gene: TRBV4-1; clone size: .; D gene: .; J gene: TRBJ1-1; CDR3 DNA: TGCGCCAGCAGCCACGCGCTGAACACTGAAGCTTTCTTT; CDR3 protein: CASSHALNTEAFF
CDR3 length: 17; V gene: TRBV2; clone size: .; D gene: TRBD1; J gene: TRBJ2-1; CDR3 DNA: TGTGCCAGCAGTGAAGCTGGGGACAGGGTGGGCTACAATGAGCAGTTCTTC; CDR3 protein: CASSEAGDRVGYNEQFF
CDR3 length: 17; V gene: TRBV15; clone size: .; D gene: TRBD1; J gene: TRBJ2-7; CDR3 DNA: TGTGCCACCAGCAGAGGAAAGGGAAGCGCAGGGGGTATTGGGCAGTACTTC; CDR3 protein: CATSRGKGSAGGIGQYF
CDR3 length: 13; V gene: TRBV2; clone size: .; D gene: .; J gene: TRBJ1-1; CDR3 DNA: TGTGCCAGCAGCCTCGTTATGAACACTGAAGCTTTCTTT; CDR3 protein: CASSLVMNTEAFF
CDR3 length: 14; V gene: TRBV9; clone size: few; D gene: TRBD1; J gene: TRBJ2-7; CDR3 DNA: TGTGCCAGCAGCGTAGAGGACAGGGGCCCCGAGCAGTACTTC; CDR3 protein: CASSVEDRGPEQYF
CDR3 length: 16; V gene: TRBV4-3; clone size: .; D gene: .; J gene: TRBJ2-3; CDR3 DNA: TGCGCCAGCAGCCAAGCCAGACTAGTTCGCACAGATACGCAGTATTTT; CDR3 protein: CASSQARLVRTDTQYF
CDR3 length: 15; V gene: TRBV7-8; clone size: .; D gene: TRBD1; J gene: TRBJ1-1; CDR3 DNA: TGTGCCAGCAGCTTCAACAGGGGCCTCAACACTGAAGCTTTCTTT; CDR3 protein: CASSFNRGLNTEAFF
CDR3 length: 15; V gene: TRBV7-2; clone size: .; D gene: .; J gene: TRBJ1-2; CDR3 DNA: TGTGCCAGCAGCTTAGCAATGGGGGGGTTTGGTGGCTACACCTTC; CDR3 protein: CASSLAMGGFGGYTF
CDR3 length: 15; V gene: TRBV9; clone size: .; D gene: TRBD2; J gene: TRBJ2-7; CDR3 DNA: TGTGCCAGCAGTCCCCTCCCCGCGGGAGTATCCGAGCAGTACTTC; CDR3 protein: CASSPLPAGVSEQYF
CDR3 length: 13; V gene: TRBV28; clone size: once; D gene: TRBD1; J gene: TRBJ2-4; CDR3 DNA: TGTGCCAGCAGTCCGGACAGGGCGAACATTCAGTACTTC; CDR3 protein: CASSPDRANIQYF
CDR3 length: 17; V gene: TRBV28; clone size: .; D gene: TRBD2; J gene: TRBJ2-1; CDR3 DNA: TGTGCCAGCAGTTTCCTTCTAGCGGCCCCGGTCAGCAATGAGCAGTTCTTC; CDR3 protein: CASSFLLAAPVSNEQFF
CDR3 length: 16; V gene: TRBV10-3; clone size: once; D gene: TRBD2; J gene: TRBJ2-3; CDR3 DNA: TGTGCCATCAGTGGAGGGACTAGCGGGAGGACAGATACGCAGTATTTT; CDR3 protein: CAISGGTSGRTDTQYF
CDR3 length: 13; V gene: TRBV11-1; clone size: .; D gene: .; J gene: TRBJ1-5; CDR3 DNA: TGTGCCAGCAGCTCGAACAGGGATCAGCCCCAGCATTTT; CDR3 protein: CASSSNRDQPQHF
CDR3 length: 16; V gene: TRBV7-8; clone size: .; D gene: TRBD2; J gene: TRBJ2-1; CDR3 DNA: TGTGCCAGCAGCCGATCGCGGGAGAGGGCCTACAATGAGCAGTTCTTC; CDR3 protein: CASSRSRERAYNEQFF
CDR3 length: 15; V gene: TRBV4-3; clone size: .; D gene: TRBD2; J gene: TRBJ2-7; CDR3 DNA: TGCGCCAGCAGCCAAGTCGCTAGCGGGAGCGGCGAGCAGTACTTC; CDR3 protein: CASSQVASGSGEQYF
CDR3 length: 12; V gene: TRBV19; clone size: .; D gene: TRBD1; J gene: TRBJ2-7; CDR3 DNA: TGTGCCAGTGGGACAGGGGGAGACGAGCAGTACTTC; CDR3 protein: CASGTGGDEQYF
CDR3 length: 16; V gene: TRBV29-1; clone size: .; D gene: TRBD1; J gene: TRBJ2-3; CDR3 DNA: TGCAGCGCTCGTTCATTCCGAGACAGGGGGAGAGATACGCAGTATTTT; CDR3 protein: CSARSFRDRGRDTQYF
CDR3 length: 14; V gene: TRBV18; clone size: few; D gene: TRBD1; J gene: TRBJ1-1; CDR3 DNA: TGTGCCAGCTCGCGCGGACAGGGGGACACTGAAGCTTTCTTT; CDR3 protein: CASSRGQGDTEAFF
CDR3 length: 15; V gene: TRBV7-9; clone size: .; D gene: .; J gene: TRBJ2-5; CDR3 DNA: TGTGCCAGCAGCTTAGGGCCGACAGCAGGGGAGACCCAGTACTTC; CDR3 protein: CASSLGPTAGETQYF
CDR3 length: 13; V gene: TRBV5-1; clone size: .; D gene: TRBD1; J gene: TRBJ1-2; CDR3 DNA: TGCGCCAGCAGCTTTGTACAGGGGGATGGCTACACCTTC; CDR3 protein: CASSFVQGDGYTF
CDR3 length: 14; V gene: TRBV7-2; clone size: .; D gene: TRBD2; J gene: TRBJ2-3; CDR3 DNA: TGTGCCAGCAGCTTCGGACTAGCGGGAGATACGCAGTATTTT; CDR3 protein: CASSFGLAGDTQYF
CDR3 length: 16; V gene: TRBV7-2; clone size: .; D gene: .; J gene: TRBJ2-7; CDR3 DNA: TGTGCCAGCAGCTTAGCTTCCGGGACTGGCTCCTACGAGCAGTACTTC; CDR3 protein: CASSLASGTGSYEQYF
CDR3 length: 14; V gene: TRBV7-8; clone size: once; D gene: .; J gene: TRBJ1-5; CDR3 DNA: TGTGCCAGCAGCTTAGGACGGATTGCGGGGCCCCAGCATTTT; CDR3 protein: CASSLGRIAGPQHF
CDR3 length: 15; V gene: TRBV9; clone size: .; D gene: .; J gene: TRBJ2-5; CDR3 DNA: TGTGCCAGCAGCGGTACCCACGGGGGAAGGGAGACCCAGTACTTC; CDR3 protein: CASSGTHGGRETQYF
CDR3 length: 12; V gene: TRBV30; clone size: .; D gene: .; J gene: TRBJ1-1; CDR3 DNA: TGTGCCTGGAGTGTCAGGGGCACTGAAGCTTTCTTT; CDR3 protein: CAWSVRGTEAFF
CDR3 length: 15; V gene: TRBV7-2; clone size: .; D gene: TRBD1; J gene: TRBJ1-2; CDR3 DNA: TGTGCCAGCAGCTCAGCGACAGGGGTCCTCTATGGCTACACCTTC; CDR3 protein: CASSSATGVLYGYTF
CDR3 length: 14; V gene: TRBV9; clone size: .; D gene: TRBD1; J gene: TRBJ1-2; CDR3 DNA: TGTGCCAGCAGCCCAGGGGGGACTAACTATGGCTACACCTTC; CDR3 protein: CASSPGGTNYGYTF
CDR3 length: 14; V gene: TRBV6-6; clone size: .; D gene: .; J gene: TRBJ1-1; CDR3 DNA: TGTGCCAGCAGTTACAGCCTCATGAACACTGAAGCTTTCTTT; CDR3 protein: CASSYSLMNTEAFF